This T cell receptor (beta chain) was sequenced in a study of CD8+ T cells in alopecia areata. Looking at the study overall: Tofacitinib continued for 6 to 18 months and was then withheld for 6 months.

Treatment meaning: oral pan-JAK inhibitor, 5-10 mg twice daily. V was pared by 6 bases and J by 8 bases, with 14 bases between. Germline lookup yields CDR1 KGHSH and CDR2 LQKENI. The CDR3 runs to 14 residues. In regard to this clone: Its specificity is not known.

RNA extraction and reverse transcription yielded cDNA as sequencing template. Libraries were prepared by immunoSEQ multiplex PCR; TCRdb keeps only in-frame clonotypes and omits some of them. Of approximately 210,000 clones listed, around 64% were seen once; the top ten hold approximately 1.3%. The study's findings and limits: Association of baseline CD8+ expansion with response is uncertain owing to one nonresponder. In blood and scalp, many expanded lesional clones persisted during tofacitinib. Elevated clonality characterized lesional scalp relative to normal scalp, particularly in alopecia totalis/universalis.

The genes are TRBV18 and TRBJ1-6; a possible D gene is TRBD1 (6 bases). The sequenced sample was CD4+ T cells sorted from blood, obtained at approximately week 50, from a patient treated with tofacitinib. This sequence originates from a human donor with alopecia areata. CDR3 in amino acids: CASSQKGGDSPLHF. CDR3 bases: TGTGCCAGCTCCCAGAAAGGGGGGGATTCACCCCTCCACTTT.